This T cell receptor (beta chain) was retrieved from a study of T cells after yellow fever vaccination. Generation of TCR cDNA used 5'RACE template switching (which added a universal primer site and UMIs). One entry per CDR3 protein, called by TCRdb with MiXCR from the 5' RACE reads. The sample records about 550,000 distinct CDR3 sequences, under 25% being singletons. Study-level results: There was a possibility that FACS-sorted repertoires contained abundant clonotypes contaminating from the bulk population. The booster saw the reappearance of most primary-vaccination clones (roughly 96% CD4, 88% CD8).

Deletions cut 6 bases from V and 8 bases from J, with 8 bases between. The germline CDR1 and CDR2 sequences are DFQATT and SNEGSKA (reference sequence). The CDR3 sequence is 10 residues long. Of note for this clonotype: The antigen is not known.

The V and J genes are TRBV20-1 and TRBJ2-1; D call uncertain. This clonotype originated in a man aged 30 to 39 who received the YFV17D yellow fever vaccine. The sequencing here drew on PBMCs, taken 15 days after the yellow fever booster vaccination. CDR3 in DNA: TGCAGTGCACCCGGATATGAGCAGTTCTTC. Its translation is CSAPGYEQFF.